Here is one TCR beta chain with its context. The data belong to a study of control samples from healthy donors and cancer patients. The table came from immunoSEQ multiplex PCR; TCRdb's copy has only in-frame clones and leaves some out. The sample carries fewer than 200,000 clones, about 93% recorded once. CDR1 ENHRY and CDR2 SYGVKD come from the germline V gene. Trimming left V 0 bases short and J 7 bases short, with 15 bases between. The CDR3 is 15 residues long. The sequencing sample was made of blood. This chain joins TRBV10-3 and TRBJ1-2; TRBD1 might be the D (6 bases). The TCR was taken from a woman aged 55 to 70 in good health. CDR3 protein: CAISESSRGTSGYTF. For the CDR3, the DNA is TGTGCCATCAGTGAGTCATCCAGGGGAACAAGTGGCTACACCTTC.